Listed below are T cell receptor beta chains from one sample, sequenced in a study of T cell repertoires in cytomegalovirus infection. TCRdb used MiXCR to reprocess the reads, holding one entry per CDR3 protein. The data hold some 170,000 distinct CDR3 sequences, with about a sixth observed a single time. Sequences were obtained from CD8+ T cells from PBMCs. Receptor source: a human donor in good health (CMV status not recorded). Some clones in this sample may be carry-over from other donors' samples. Both conserved end residues are part of each CDR3. The D gene is left open where the match is weak. Clone size appears in some rows only: once, few, many, or a class for an expanded clone.

J gene | V gene | D gene | clone size | CDR3 protein | CDR3 DNA
TRBJ2-7 | TRBV7-9 | TRBD1 | . | CASSWGTGWAYEQYF | TGTGCCAGCAGCTGGGGGACAGGGTGGGCCTACGAGCAGTACTTC
TRBJ2-5 | TRBV20-1 | . | few | CSARDFERETQYF | TGCAGTGCTAGAGACTTTGAGAGGGAGACCCAGTACTTC
TRBJ2-5 | TRBV14 | . | . | CASSPVRRQNQETQYF | TGTGCCAGCAGCCCGGTCCGGAGGCAAAACCAAGAGACCCAGTACTTC
TRBJ2-1 | TRBV6-6 | . | . | CASRDSKIYNEQFF | TGTGCCAGCCGGGACTCCAAAATCTACAATGAGCAGTTCTTC
TRBJ2-7 | TRBV28 | TRBD2 | . | CASSFRLAGRPEWYEQYF | TGTGCCAGCAGTTTCAGACTAGCGGGGCGTCCGGAGTGGTACGAGCAGTACTTC
TRBJ2-3 | TRBV12-3/TRBV12-4 | . | . | CASSFESDTQYF | TGTGCCAGCAGTTTTGAGTCTGATACGCAGTATTTT
TRBJ2-7 | TRBV7-2 | TRBD1 | few | CASRRTGGARNEQYF | TGTGCCAGCAGGCGAACAGGGGGCGCGCGGAACGAGCAGTACTTC
TRBJ2-2 | TRBV7-9 | . | . | CASTILGDTGELFF | TGTGCCAGCACTATTCTCGGGGACACCGGGGAGCTGTTTTTT
TRBJ1-1 | TRBV19 | . | . | CASSPMKPNTEAFF | TGTGCCAGTAGTCCGATGAAGCCCAACACTGAAGCTTTCTTT
TRBJ2-1 | TRBV12-3/TRBV12-4 | . | . | CASRVGTSSYNEQFF | TGTGCCAGCAGGGTAGGGACCAGCTCCTACAATGAGCAGTTCTTC
TRBJ2-7 | TRBV11-2 | . | . | CASSTWTGTISYEQHF | TGTGCCAGCAGCACCTGGACAGGGACTATCTCCTACGAGCAGCACTTC
TRBJ2-7 | TRBV4-1 | . | . | CASSQEGAPVYEQYF | TGCGCCAGCAGCCAAGAGGGGGCTCCTGTCTACGAGCAGTACTTC
TRBJ2-1 | TRBV7-2 | . | few | CASSLLSSYNEQFF | TGTGCCAGCAGCTTACTCAGCTCCTACAATGAGCAGTTCTTC
TRBJ1-4 | TRBV12-3/TRBV12-4 | . | . | CASSFGLGEKLFF | TGTGCCAGCAGTTTCGGGTTGGGTGAAAAACTGTTTTTT
TRBJ1-5 | TRBV4-3 | TRBD1 | . | CASSQLQGVNQPQHF | TGCGCCAGCAGCCAGCTCCAGGGGGTCAATCAGCCCCAGCATTTT
TRBJ2-5 | TRBV12-3/TRBV12-4 | . | . | CASSALGPTVGETQYF | TGTGCCAGCAGTGCCTTGGGGCCCACAGTCGGGGAGACCCAGTACTTC
TRBJ2-5 | TRBV20-1 | . | few | CSARGNDNSGAYQETQYF | TGCAGTGCTAGAGGAAATGATAATTCGGGGGCCTACCAAGAGACCCAGTACTTC
TRBJ2-5 | TRBV12-3/TRBV12-4 | . | few | CASSLSDSETQYF | TGTGCCAGCAGTTTATCGGACTCCGAGACCCAGTACTTC
TRBJ1-1 | TRBV12-3/TRBV12-4 | . | . | CASTNRVRNTEAFF | TGTGCCAGCACCAACAGGGTGCGGAACACTGAAGCTTTCTTT
TRBJ2-7 | TRBV7-9 | . | . | CASSLEGIHEQYF | TGTGCCAGCAGCTTAGAGGGCATCCACGAGCAGTACTTC
TRBJ1-2 | TRBV30 | . | few | CAWSERGVYGYTF | TGTGCCTGGAGTGAACGGGGGGTTTATGGCTACACCTTC
TRBJ2-7 | TRBV5-5 | . | few | CASSPRRSSYEQYF | TGTGCCAGCAGCCCGAGACGGTCTTCCTACGAGCAGTACTTC
TRBJ2-5 | TRBV7-6 | . | . | CASSHWAATSETQYF | TGTGCCAGCAGCCACTGGGCAGCCACTTCGGAGACCCAGTACTTC
TRBJ2-2 | TRBV5-1 | . | . | CASSLPLEGFTGELFF | TGCGCCAGCAGCTTGCCCCTTGAAGGGTTTACCGGGGAGCTGTTTTTT
TRBJ2-1 | TRBV6-2/TRBV6-3 | . | . | CASSYWKSRVSYNEQFF | TGTGCCAGCAGTTACTGGAAAAGCAGGGTCTCCTACAATGAGCAGTTCTTC
TRBJ1-2 | TRBV29-1 | TRBD1 | . | CSVEEGQHNYGYTF | TGCAGCGTTGAAGAGGGACAGCACAACTATGGCTACACCTTC
TRBJ1-1 | TRBV29-1 | . | few | CSVGRIGVNTEAFF | TGCAGCGTGGGAAGGATTGGGGTGAACACTGAAGCTTTCTTT